These 22 T cell receptor beta chains originate from one sample sequenced in a study of blood T cell repertoires in COVID-19. This table comes from immunoSEQ multiplex PCR, and its TCRdb copy is limited to in-frame clones, with some not included. The sample gives 250,000 to 350,000 clones, 84% of which show up once; approximately 1.5% is in the top ten. Sequencing was performed on peripheral blood. The source is a human donor with COVID-19, enrolled during active disease. The donor label of this sample is uncertain.

Points on this clone: Other DNA sequences from this sample encode an identical CDR3 as well. V usage is TRBV24-1 and J usage is TRBJ2-2, with D tentatively TRBD1 (5 bases). Trimming took 2 bases from V and 0 from J, leaving 9 bases between them. CDR3 length: 16 amino acids. From germline, CDR1 is KGHDR and CDR2 SFDVKD. This chain's CDR3 is CATSDSRAPNTGELFF. In DNA, the CDR3 is TGTGCCACCAGTGATTCCAGGGCTCCGAACACCGGGGAGCTGTTTTTT.

The gene calls are TRBV23-1 and TRBJ1-3, with D perhaps matching TRBD1 (5 bases). TRBV23-1 is sorted into the ORF group, with uncertain function. The CDR3 loop spans 16 amino acids. The V end lost 4 bases, the J end lost 0 bases, and 13 bases lay between the germline ends. The CDR3 DNA sequence: TGCGCCAGCAGTCCGAGCGGGACGGGCTCTGGAAACACCATATATTTT. Amino acid sequence: CASSPSGTGSGNTIYF.

The chain combines TRBV19 with TRBJ1-1; D is undetermined. The CDR3 consists of 14 residues. In germline, CDR1 is LNHDA, CDR2 SQIVND (reference sequence). V was clipped by 4 bases and J by 1 base, with 10 bases between them. The CDR3 DNA is TGTGCCAGTAGTACCAATACACCGAACACTGAAGCTTTCTTT. Its translation is CASSTNTPNTEAFF.

The rearrangement links TRBV18 to TRBJ2-7, with D possibly being TRBD1 (5 bases). This CDR3 comprises 12 residues. Germline V gene sequence: CDR1 KGHSH, CDR2 LQKENI. With 3 bases removed from V and 12 bases from J, the gap between germline ends came to 15 bases. The CDR3 nucleotides read TGTGCCAGCTCACCGGACACCCAATCCCCGTACTTC. This codes for CASSPDTQSPYF.

J is TRBJ2-1 and V is TRBV10-3; 12 bases match TRBD1. The V gene end was trimmed by 7 bases and the J gene end by 7 bases; junction bases not matched to a gene: 5. The CDR3 totals 14 residues. Germline V CDR1 and CDR2: ENHRY, SYGVKD. The CDR3 nucleotides read TGTGCCATCAACTCGGGACAGGGGGCTAATGAGCAGTTCTTC. Translating it yields CAINSGQGANEQFF.

CDR3: CASSLVRTPNEKLFF. Here the CDR3 DNA reads TGTGCCAGCAGCTTAGTTAGGACACCGAATGAAAAACTGTTTTTT. The chain is built from TRBV7-2 and TRBJ1-4; a possible D gene is TRBD1 (5 bases). V was cut by 1 base and J by 5 bases, with 11 bases left in between. The CDR3 length is 15 residues. Germline CDR1 is SGHTA and CDR2 is FQGNSA.

This chain connects TRBV10-1 to TRBJ2-7; D is unresolved. V shed 8 bases and J shed 5 bases, with 19 bases lying between them. The germline V gene encodes CDR1 WNHNN and CDR2 SYGVQD (reference sequence). The CDR3 runs to 14 residues. The CDR3, as DNA: TGCGCCAGCGGTGGCAACCTAGGTGAGGACGAGCAGTACTTC. Translation: CASGGNLGEDEQYF.

The J gene is TRBJ2-7, the V gene TRBV9; 9 nucleotides agree with TRBD2. Trimming took 4 bases from V and 7 from J; bases not matched to a gene: 12. Germline assignment: CDR1 SGDLS and CDR2 YYNGEE. The CDR3 sequence is 15 residues long. The CDR3 reads CASSPRTSARGEQYF. Written as DNA, the CDR3 is TGTGCCAGCAGCCCCCGGACTAGCGCCCGTGGGGAGCAGTACTTC.

The J gene is TRBJ1-5, the V gene TRBV19, with a weak D call TRBD1 (5 bases). The germline CDR1 and CDR2 sequences are LNHDA and SQIVND (reference sequence). V dropped 4 bases and J dropped 6 bases, with 22 bases sitting between them. This CDR3 comprises 17 residues. Here the CDR3 reads CASSTKYRDLGFQPQHF. The CDR3 nucleotides read TGTGCCAGTAGTACAAAGTATCGGGACTTAGGGTTTCAGCCCCAGCATTTT.

J is TRBJ1-1 and V is TRBV12-3 or TRBV12-4, with D perhaps TRBD1 (6 bases). Trimming removed 2 bases from V and 3 bases from J, with 7 bases in between. The CDR3 sequence is 13 residues long. CDR3 sequence reads: CASSLYRDTEAFF. The CDR3 nucleotides are TGTGCCAGCAGTTTATACAGGGACACTGAAGCTTTCTTT.

The chain recombines TRBV6-1 with TRBJ2-7; unclear D gene. The germline gives CDR1 MNHNS, CDR2 SASEGT. Trimming removed 1 base from V and 2 bases from J, with 9 bases in between. The CDR3 extends over 14 amino acids. The CDR3 spells CASSEVRTTYEQYF. CDR3 coding DNA: TGTGCCAGCAGTGAAGTTCGAACAACCTACGAGCAGTACTTC.

The table lists this clone with many counts. The CDR3: CASSPNGGAYEQYF. The CDR3, as DNA: TGTGCCAGCAGCCCTAACGGGGGTGCCTACGAGCAGTACTTC. The gene calls are TRBV7-2 and TRBJ2-7, with a tentative D call TRBD2 (6 bases). Trimming removed 5 bases at V and 2 bases at J, with 13 bases between. Per germline, CDR1 SGHTA and CDR2 FQGNSA. The CDR3 is 14 residues long.

This clone was seen a few times. The V call is TRBV6-6, the J call TRBJ2-7; TRBD1 matches at 9 bases. The CDR3 is 16 amino acids. V trimming: 2 bases; J trimming: 3 bases; junction bases outside the gene matches: 8. CDR1 is MNHNY, CDR2 SVGAGI, per germline (reference sequence). CDR3 protein: CASSYAAGTGNYEQYF. The CDR3 DNA reads TGTGCCAGCAGTTACGCAGCCGGGACAGGGAACTACGAGCAGTACTTC.

V usage is TRBV27 and J usage is TRBJ2-7; tentatively, D is TRBD1 (6 bases). Trimming took off 6 bases at V and 2 bases at J, with 14 bases between the two ends. Germline V gene sequence: CDR1 MNHEY, CDR2 SMNVEV (reference sequence). The CDR3 length is 14 residues. The CDR3 sequence is CASSPSPGAYEQYF. The CDR3 bases are TGTGCCAGCAGCCCCTCCCCAGGGGCCTACGAGCAGTACTTC.

This chain joins TRBV28 and TRBJ1-3; 8 nucleotides line up with TRBD1. The length of the CDR3 is 20 residues. Germline V CDR1 and CDR2: MDHEN, SYDVKM. With 2 bases clipped from V and 0 bases from J, the junction kept 15 bases outside the gene matches. Written as DNA, the CDR3 is TGTGCCAGCAGTTTAAACAGGGGGGGGCCCTGGGCTGCCTCTGGAAACACCATATATTTT. This gives the protein CASSLNRGGPWAASGNTIYF.

This clone is a singleton in its sample. The chain combines TRBV19 with TRBJ2-6; 10 bases align to TRBD1. Losses at the gene ends were 3 bases for V and 0 bases for J; bases not matched to a gene: 11. Germline assignment: CDR1 LNHDA and CDR2 SQIVND (reference sequence). The CDR3 is 20 amino acids. CDR3 sequence: CASSMGQGMIISSGANVLTF. DNA for the CDR3: TGTGCCAGTAGTATGGGACAGGGGATGATTATAAGCTCTGGGGCCAACGTCCTGACTTTC.

This clone was recorded a few times. Here the CDR3 DNA reads TGCGCCAGCAGCTTGGGTGCGGACAATGAGCAGTTCTTC. Translation gives CASSLGADNEQFF. The genes are TRBV5-1 and TRBJ2-1; the D is unclear. Germline CDR1 and CDR2: SGHRS and YFSETQ. This CDR3 is 13 amino acids long. Trimming cost V 0 bases and J 5 bases, with 6 bases left between them.

CDR3 amino acids: CASSVRTVSYEQYF. The CDR3 DNA is TGTGCCAGTAGTGTCCGGACAGTAAGCTACGAGCAGTACTTC. The chain uses TRBV19 and TRBJ2-7; a possible D gene is TRBD1 (6 bases). V was shortened by 5 bases and J by 3 bases, with 14 bases between the two germline ends. CDR3 length: 14 amino acids. Germline loops: CDR1 LNHDA, CDR2 SQIVND (reference sequence).

The rearrangement joins TRBV2 to TRBJ1-2; tentative D call: TRBD1 (5 bases). CDR3 length: 12 amino acids. CDR1 and CDR2 (germline): SNHLY, FYNNEI. Trimming cost V 4 bases and J 8 bases, with 11 bases left between them. This CDR3 reads CASSVTGLGYTF. DNA for the CDR3: TGTGCCAGCAGTGTTACAGGTCTCGGCTACACCTTC.

This chain connects TRBV2 to TRBJ2-1; tentative D call: TRBD1 (6 bases). The V end lost 6 bases, the J end lost 8 bases, and 11 bases lay between the germline ends. Germline values: CDR1 SNHLY, CDR2 FYNNEI. The CDR3 runs to 12 residues. CDR3 coding DNA: TGTGCCAGCAGACAGGGTGCCCATGAGCAGTTCTTC. It encodes CASRQGAHEQFF.

The CDR3: CASSPTGYYEQYF. CDR3 coding DNA: TGTGCCAGCAGTCCGACCGGGTACTACGAGCAGTACTTC. The chain is built from TRBV12-3 or TRBV12-4 and TRBJ2-7; the D is unclear. With 5 bases removed from V and 3 bases from J, the gap between germline ends came to 11 bases. This CDR3 is 13 amino acids long.

V and J are TRBV29-1 and TRBJ1-2, with TRBD1 matching 7 bases. After removal of 6 bases from V and 4 bases from J, the junction contained 5 bases not matched to a gene. CDR3 length: 12 amino acids. Germline lookup yields CDR1 SQVTM and CDR2 ANQGSEA. CDR3 nucleotide sequence: TGCAGCGTAGACAGGGTAGTCTATGGCTACACCTTC. Its protein product is CSVDRVVYGYTF.